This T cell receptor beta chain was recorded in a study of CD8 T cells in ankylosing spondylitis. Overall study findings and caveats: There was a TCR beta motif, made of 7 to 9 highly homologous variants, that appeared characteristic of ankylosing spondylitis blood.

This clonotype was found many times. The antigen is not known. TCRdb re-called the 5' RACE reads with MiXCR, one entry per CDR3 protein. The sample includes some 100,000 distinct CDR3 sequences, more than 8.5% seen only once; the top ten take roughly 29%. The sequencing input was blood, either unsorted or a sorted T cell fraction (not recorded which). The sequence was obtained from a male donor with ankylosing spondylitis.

The CDR3 reads CASSLTGLAETGELFF. CDR3 coding DNA: TGTGCCAGCAGTTTAACCGGACTAGCGGAAACCGGGGAGCTGTTTTTT. The rearrangement links TRBV27 to TRBJ2-2; 10 bases fit TRBD2. Germline V gene sequence: CDR1 MNHEY, CDR2 SMNVEV (reference sequence). V lost 2 bases and J lost 5; bases outside the gene matches: 5. The CDR3 spans 16 residues.